The sequence of this T cell receptor beta chain was determined in a study of blood T cell repertoires in COVID-19 (dated by TCRdb to 2018 to 2021). Looking at the study overall: The collaborator samples originated in the United States, Italy and Spain and spanned the acute and convalescent phases of COVID-19. The prospective study material was composed of cDNA or gDNA derived from T cells, B-cell-depleted T cells, or PBMCs. Deeply sampled blood TCRbeta repertoires from subjects exposed to, actively infected with, or recovered from COVID-19 were included in the dataset. The repertoires were made available in a free public database intended to serve as a resource for research on the immune response to SARS-CoV-2. Samples were obtained from the ongoing ImmuneRACE study (first 160 participants) and from over 1,000 subjects provided by 6 global collaborators. The sample metadata nearly always contained a de-identified subject ID, COVID-19 status, age in years and sex. Where available, HLA class I and class II types were taken from metadata supplied by the sample provider and were not determined by assay-based typing. General study outcomes and caveats: The amount of clinical and demographic metadata varied by source and participant and was provided uncurated.

The junction carries 21 bases between V and J, which are trimmed by 0 bases and 7 bases respectively. From its cysteine to its phenylalanine, the CDR3 spans 17 amino acids. This entry keeps only the CDR3 DNA: 51 bases, framed from base 1. From a lookup of the germline V gene, CDR1 and CDR2 are SGHTA and FQGNSA. Of note for this clone: Its antigen is still unknown. No much larger clonotype is one base removed from it; base qualities were not supplied.

Whole blood was collected in K2EDTA tubes by collaborating institutions according to the institutions' own protocols. Collaborator samples were shipped for TCRbeta analysis as frozen whole blood, isolated PBMCs, or DNA extracted from either sample type. TCRbeta CDR3 regions were amplified from genomic DNA using the immunoSEQ Assay, a bias-controlled multiplex PCR. The original methods were these. Nucleated cell counts per sample were estimated from amplification of reference gene primers within the assay. To quantify the absolute abundance of each unique TCRbeta CDR3 rearrangement, sequence reads were collapsed and filtered. For each sample, productive Simpson clonality was calculated as the square root of Simpson's diversity index across productive rearrangements. TCRdb stores this immuneACCESS table with in-frame sequences only. Part of the clones is absent; in the studies checked, under half of the shortfall reflects unresolved V genes, and no reason is known for the rest. That table is the source of V, J and clone size, and D and trimming were worked out from the DNA. This sample holds 65,000 or so clones; about 85% were observed only once. Roughly 9.1% of the sample goes to the ten largest clones.

This sequence was found in a human donor with acute or convalescent COVID-19. The donor label of this sample is uncertain. Source material: peripheral blood. This receptor chain uses TRBV7-2 and TRBJ1-2, with TRBD1 as a weak D call on 6 bases. CDR3 sequence: CASSLAGTTLSTGGYTF. The DNA sequence is given as TGTGCCAGCAGCTTAGCCGGGACAACCCTATCGACGGGTGGCTACACCTTC.